Ten or more counts support the clone carrying this TCR beta chain. No antigen is known for it. Tagging with unique molecular identifiers was applied to individual cDNA molecules. TCRdb passed the 5' RACE reads through MiXCR, listing each CDR3 protein once. The table lists 65,000 to 95,000 distinct CDR3 sequences, roughly 5.3% of them singletons. The data stem from a study of early T cells in non-severe SARS-CoV-2 infection. At the level of the study: With bulk RNA from unsorted whole blood as input, sequencing yielded unpaired chains. The study's findings and limits: Using VDJdb, the matching emphasized anti-spike CD8 responses while missing private and CD4 specificities.

Trimming removed 5 bases from V and 0 bases from J, with 11 bases in between. CDR1 and CDR2 (germline): MDHEN, SYDVKM. The CDR3 runs to 15 residues. The receptor was isolated from an adult who was a healthcare worker with PCR-confirmed SARS-CoV-2 infection or an uninfected control (not recorded which). Source: whole blood, taken at baseline. The chain links TRBV28 to TRBJ1-5; possible D gene TRBD1, 6 bases. The CDR3 loop is CASSPRTDSNQPQHF. CDR3 DNA: TGTGCCAGCAGTCCTCGGACAGATAGCAATCAGCCCCAGCATTTT.